This T cell receptor beta chain emerged from a study of response to subunit inactivated influenza vaccine. TCRdb used MiXCR to reprocess the RT-PCR reads, holding one entry per CDR3 protein. The repertoire has more than 450,000 distinct CDR3 sequences, roughly 12% of them found once; the top ten carry approximately 10%. The CDR3 totals 16 residues. Germline CDR1 is SGHRS and CDR2 is YFSETQ. V was clipped by 7 bases and J by 0 bases, with 17 bases between them. This clonotype was detected a few times. This sample was also put to use in a study of T cells expressing NK-cell markers. That work contributes: It was by 5'RACE template switching with UMIs that TCR beta cDNA was made.

This specimen was PBMCs from blood, taken on the day of vaccination. This TCR was sampled from a man between 45 and 60 years old who received an inactivated influenza vaccine. The chain carries TRBV5-1 and TRBJ2-1; D remains unclear. The CDR3 sequence is CASGPGKFSSYNEQFF. The CDR3 region has the DNA TGCGCCAGCGGTCCCGGCAAGTTTAGCTCCTACAATGAGCAGTTCTTC.